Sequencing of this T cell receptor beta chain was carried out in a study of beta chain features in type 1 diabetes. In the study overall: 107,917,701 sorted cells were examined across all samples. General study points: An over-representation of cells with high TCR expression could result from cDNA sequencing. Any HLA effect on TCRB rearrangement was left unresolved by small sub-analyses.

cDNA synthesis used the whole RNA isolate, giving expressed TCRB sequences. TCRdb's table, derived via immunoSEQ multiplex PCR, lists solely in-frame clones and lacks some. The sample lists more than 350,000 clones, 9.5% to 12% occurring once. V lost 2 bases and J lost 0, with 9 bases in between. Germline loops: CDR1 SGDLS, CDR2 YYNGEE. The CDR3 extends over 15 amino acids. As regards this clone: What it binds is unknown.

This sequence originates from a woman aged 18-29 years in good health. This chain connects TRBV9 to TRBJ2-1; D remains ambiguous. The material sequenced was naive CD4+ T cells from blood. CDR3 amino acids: CASSVSWSSYNEQFF. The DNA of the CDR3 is TGTGCCAGCAGCGTTTCGTGGAGCTCCTACAATGAGCAGTTCTTC. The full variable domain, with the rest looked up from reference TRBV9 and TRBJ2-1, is DSGVTQTPKHLITATGQRVTLRCSPRSGDLSVYWYQQSLDQGLQFLIQYYNGEERAKGNILERFSAQQFPDLHSELNLSSLELGDSALYFCASSVSWSSYNEQFFGPGTRLTVL.